The TCR beta chain under discussion was sequenced for a study of regulatory dendritic cells for organ transplantation. This CDR3 region has 15 residues. Germline-derived CDR1 and CDR2 are SNHLY and FYNNEI. V was clipped by 7 bases and J by 1 base; unmatched bases: 6. Study observations and caveats: Memory CD8+ T cells were the most oligoclonal; naive cells were highly diverse. Mature dendritic cells appeared to drive more memory CD8+ clonal expansion than regulatory ones.

Profiling relied on immunoSEQ multiplex PCR, and the TCRdb table lists in-frame clones only, not all of them. The profile shows more than 15,000 clones, around 85% of them singletons. For this clone: As yet, its antigen is unknown.

CFSE-labeled sorted T cells met regulatory or mature dendritic cells for less than 6 days. What was sequenced was memory CD4+ T cells from blood cultured with regulatory dendritic cells. The subset denotes: CD45RO+ memory T cells. The chain recombines TRBV2 with TRBJ2-2; 7 bases match TRBD1. The TCR originated in a human donor in good health. This CDR3 is CASIGQAWNTGELFF. CDR3 bases: TGTGCCAGCATTGGACAGGCGTGGAACACCGGGGAGCTGTTTTTT.